The source of this T cell receptor beta chain is a study of CD8+ T cells in alopecia areata. The study's findings and limits: It was lesional scalp, especially alopecia totalis/universalis, that showed higher clonality than normal scalp.

Extraction of RNA preceded its reverse transcription into cDNA, which served as the sequencing template. Using immunoSEQ multiplex PCR, the repertoire was profiled, and TCRdb retains in-frame clones only, with some absent. The sample consists of 120,000 or so clones, less than 50% of them appearing once. Specimens obtained from alopecia areata patients comprised lesional scalp punch biopsies and peripheral blood. The V gene's germline CDR1 is LNHNV and CDR2 YYDKDF (reference sequence). CDR3 length equals 13 residues. Trimming pared 0 bases from V and 5 bases from J, leaving 5 bases between. About this clone: What it binds is not known.

The receptor comes from a human donor with alopecia areata. This rearrangement joins TRBV15 to TRBJ2-1, with no clear D. The sequenced sample was NKG2D-low CD8+ T cells sorted from blood. The DNA for the CDR3 is TGTGCCACCAGCAGAGAGGGGAACAATGAGCAGTTCTTC. Protein sequence: CATSREGNNEQFF.